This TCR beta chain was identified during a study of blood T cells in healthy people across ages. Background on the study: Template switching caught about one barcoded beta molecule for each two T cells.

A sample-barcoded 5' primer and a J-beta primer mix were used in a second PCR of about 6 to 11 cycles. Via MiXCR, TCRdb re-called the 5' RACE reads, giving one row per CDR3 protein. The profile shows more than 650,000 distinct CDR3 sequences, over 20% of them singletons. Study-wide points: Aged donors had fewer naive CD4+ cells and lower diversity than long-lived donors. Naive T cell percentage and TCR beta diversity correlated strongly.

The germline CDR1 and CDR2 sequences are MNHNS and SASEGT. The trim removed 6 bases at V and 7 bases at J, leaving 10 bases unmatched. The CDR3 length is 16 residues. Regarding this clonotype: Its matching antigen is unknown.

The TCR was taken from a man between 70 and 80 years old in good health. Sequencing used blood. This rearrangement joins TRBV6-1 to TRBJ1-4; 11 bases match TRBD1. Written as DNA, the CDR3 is TGTGCCAGCAGAACAGGACAGGGGGCGGTGGCTGAAAAACTGTTTTTT. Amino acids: CASRTGQGAVAEKLFF.